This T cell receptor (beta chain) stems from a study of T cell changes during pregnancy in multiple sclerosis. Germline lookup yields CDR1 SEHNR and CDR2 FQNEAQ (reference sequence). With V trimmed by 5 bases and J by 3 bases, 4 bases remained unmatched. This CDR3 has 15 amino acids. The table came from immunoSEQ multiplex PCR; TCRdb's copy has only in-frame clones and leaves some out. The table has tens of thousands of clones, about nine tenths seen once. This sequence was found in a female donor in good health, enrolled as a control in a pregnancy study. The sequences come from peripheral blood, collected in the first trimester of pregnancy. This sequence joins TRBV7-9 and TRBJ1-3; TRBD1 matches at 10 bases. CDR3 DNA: TGTGCCAGCAGCCCACGGGACAGGGGTGGAAACACCATATATTTT. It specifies CASSPRDRGGNTIYF.